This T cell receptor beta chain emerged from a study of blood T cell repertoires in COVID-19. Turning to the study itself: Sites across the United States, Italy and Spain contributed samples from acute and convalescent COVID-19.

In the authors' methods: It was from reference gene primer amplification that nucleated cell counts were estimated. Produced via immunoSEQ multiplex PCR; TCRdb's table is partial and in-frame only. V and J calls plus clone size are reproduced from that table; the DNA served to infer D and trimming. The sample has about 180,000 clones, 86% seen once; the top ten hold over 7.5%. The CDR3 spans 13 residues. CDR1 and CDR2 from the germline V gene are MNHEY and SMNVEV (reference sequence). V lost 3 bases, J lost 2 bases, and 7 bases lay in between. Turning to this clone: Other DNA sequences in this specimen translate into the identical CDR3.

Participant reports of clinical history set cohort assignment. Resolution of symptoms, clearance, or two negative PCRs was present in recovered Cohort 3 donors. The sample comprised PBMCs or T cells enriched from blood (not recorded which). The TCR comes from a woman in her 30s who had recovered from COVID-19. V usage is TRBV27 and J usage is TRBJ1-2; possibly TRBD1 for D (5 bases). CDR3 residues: CASSLKGNYGYTF. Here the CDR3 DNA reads TGTGCCAGCAGTTTGAAGGGGAACTATGGCTACACCTTC.